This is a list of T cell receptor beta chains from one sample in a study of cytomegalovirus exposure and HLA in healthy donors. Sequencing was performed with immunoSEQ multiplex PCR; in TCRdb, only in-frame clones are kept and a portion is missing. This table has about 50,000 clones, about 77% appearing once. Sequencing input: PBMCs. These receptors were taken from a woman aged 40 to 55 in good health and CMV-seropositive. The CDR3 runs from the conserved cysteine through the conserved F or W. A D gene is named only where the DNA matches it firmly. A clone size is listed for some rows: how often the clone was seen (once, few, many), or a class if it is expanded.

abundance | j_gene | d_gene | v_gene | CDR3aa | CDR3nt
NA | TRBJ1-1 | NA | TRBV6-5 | CASSSPTGGNTEAFF | TGTGCCAGCAGTTCCCCGACAGGCGGGAACACTGAAGCTTTCTTT
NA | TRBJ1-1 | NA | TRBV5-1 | CASSWYTGTQSTEAFF | TGCGCCAGCAGCTGGTATACCGGGACTCAGTCCACTGAAGCTTTCTTT
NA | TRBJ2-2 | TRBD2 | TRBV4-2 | CASSQDGGANTGELFF | TGTGCCAGCAGCCAAGACGGGGGGGCCAACACCGGGGAGCTGTTTTTT
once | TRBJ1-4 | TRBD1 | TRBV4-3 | CASSQDSGTATNEKLFF | TGCGCCAGCAGCCAAGATTCAGGGACAGCAACTAATGAAAAACTGTTTTTC
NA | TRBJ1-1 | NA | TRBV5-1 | CASSSSARVDTEAFF | TGCGCCAGCAGCTCCTCGGCCAGGGTTGACACTGAAGCTTTCTTT
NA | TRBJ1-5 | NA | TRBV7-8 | CASSFGDGSYGNQPQHF | TGTGCCAGCAGCTTTGGTGACGGGTCTTATGGCAATCAGCCCCAGCATTTT
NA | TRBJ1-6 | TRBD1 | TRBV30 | CAWSKGADNSPLHF | TGTGCCTGGAGTAAGGGGGCTGATAATTCACCCCTCCACTTT
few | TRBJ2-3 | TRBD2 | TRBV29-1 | CSVGTSSTDTQYF | TGCAGCGTGGGGACTAGCAGCACAGATACGCAGTATTTT
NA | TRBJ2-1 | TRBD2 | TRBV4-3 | CASSHRGGGAYNEQFF | TGCGCCAGCAGCCATCGCGGGGGGGGAGCATACAATGAGCAGTTCTTC
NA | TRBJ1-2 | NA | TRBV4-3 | CASSQDASRSGGYTF | TGCGCCAGCAGCCAAGATGCCAGCCGCTCGGGTGGCTACACCTTC
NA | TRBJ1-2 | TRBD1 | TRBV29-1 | CSVDVKDREGDYGYTF | TGCAGCGTTGATGTGAAGGACAGGGAGGGGGACTATGGCTACACCTTC
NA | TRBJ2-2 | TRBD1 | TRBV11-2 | CASSRRTGNLNTGELFF | TGTGCCAGCAGCCGACGGACAGGGAACTTAAACACCGGGGAGCTGTTTTTT
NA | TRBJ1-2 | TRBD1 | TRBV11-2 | CASSPTGVMGYTF | TGTGCCAGCAGCCCGACAGGGGTAATGGGCTACACCTTC